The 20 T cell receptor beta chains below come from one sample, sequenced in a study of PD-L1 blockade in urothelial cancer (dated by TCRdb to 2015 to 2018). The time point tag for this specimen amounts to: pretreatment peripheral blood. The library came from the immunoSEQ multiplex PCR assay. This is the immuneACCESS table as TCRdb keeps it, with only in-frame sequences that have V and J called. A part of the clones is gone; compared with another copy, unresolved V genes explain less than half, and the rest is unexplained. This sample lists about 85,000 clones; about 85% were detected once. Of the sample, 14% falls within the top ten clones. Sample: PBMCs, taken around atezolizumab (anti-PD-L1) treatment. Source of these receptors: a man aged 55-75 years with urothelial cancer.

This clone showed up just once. The CDR3 DNA reads TGTGCCAGCCGGACAGGCCTCCTCTCTAGCAGGGATCAGCCCCAGCATTTT. Encoded protein: CASRTGLLSSRDQPQHF. This rearrangement joins TRBV10-3 to TRBJ1-5, with 7 bases matching TRBD1. CDR1 is ENHRY and CDR2 is SYGVKD in the germline V gene. The V and J ends lost 10 bases and 5 bases, in that order; junction bases with no gene match: 20. The CDR3 spans 17 residues.

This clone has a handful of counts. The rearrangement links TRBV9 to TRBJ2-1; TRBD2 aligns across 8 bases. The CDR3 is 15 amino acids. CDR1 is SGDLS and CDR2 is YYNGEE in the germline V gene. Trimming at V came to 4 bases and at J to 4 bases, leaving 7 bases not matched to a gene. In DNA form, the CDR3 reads TGTGCCAGCAGCCCCCGAGAGCGGGGGTACAATGAGCAGTTCTTC. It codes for CASSPRERGYNEQFF. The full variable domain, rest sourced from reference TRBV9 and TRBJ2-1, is DSGVTQTPKHLITATGQRVTLRCSPRSGDLSVYWYQQSLDQGLQFLIQYYNGEERAKGNILERFSAQQFPDLHSELNLSSLELGDSALYFCASSPRERGYNEQFFGPGTRLTVL.

The CDR3 reads CSGQQGASTDTQYF. In DNA, the CDR3 is TGCAGCGGGCAACAGGGGGCTAGCACAGATACGCAGTATTTT. The chain carries TRBV29-1 and TRBJ2-3; 9 bases map to TRBD1. CDR3 length: 14 residues. CDR1 and CDR2 from the germline V gene are SQVTM and ANQGSEA. V was pared by 7 bases and J by 0 bases, with 5 bases of the junction left unmatched.

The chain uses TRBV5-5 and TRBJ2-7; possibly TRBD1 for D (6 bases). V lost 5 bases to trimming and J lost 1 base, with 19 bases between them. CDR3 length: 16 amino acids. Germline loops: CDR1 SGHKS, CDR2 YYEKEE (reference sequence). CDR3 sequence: CASRLRSTDSSYEQYF. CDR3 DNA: TGTGCCAGCAGGTTGAGATCCACGGACAGTTCCTACGAGCAGTACTTC.

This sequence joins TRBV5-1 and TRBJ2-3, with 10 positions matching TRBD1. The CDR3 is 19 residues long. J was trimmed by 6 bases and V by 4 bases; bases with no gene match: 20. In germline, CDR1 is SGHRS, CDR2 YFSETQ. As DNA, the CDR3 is TGCGCCAGCAGCACCGGGACAGGGGCCGGGAGCCAATACGCGGATACGCAGTATTTT. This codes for CASSTGTGAGSQYADTQYF.

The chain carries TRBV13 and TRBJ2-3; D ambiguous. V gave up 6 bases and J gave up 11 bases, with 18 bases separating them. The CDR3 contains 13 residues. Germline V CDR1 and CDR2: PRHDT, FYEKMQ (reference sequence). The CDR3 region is CASSPPLGSEQYF. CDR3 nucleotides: TGTGCCAGCAGTCCTCCCCTAGGCTCTGAGCAGTATTTT.

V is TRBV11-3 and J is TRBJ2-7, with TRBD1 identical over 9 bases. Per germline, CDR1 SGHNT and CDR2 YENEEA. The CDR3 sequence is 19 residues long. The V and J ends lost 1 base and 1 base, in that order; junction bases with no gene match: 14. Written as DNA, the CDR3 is TGTGCCAGCAGCTTAGGGTCTTACCTCGGGGACAGGGTTTCCTACGAGCAGTACTTC. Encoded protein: CASSLGSYLGDRVSYEQYF. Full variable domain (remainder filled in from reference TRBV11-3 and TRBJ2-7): EAGVVQSPRYKIIEKKQPVAFWCNPISGHNTLYWYLQNLGQGPELLIRYENEEAVDDSQLPKDRFSAERLKGVDSTLKIQPAELGDSAVYLCASSLGSYLGDRVSYEQYFGPGTRLTVT.

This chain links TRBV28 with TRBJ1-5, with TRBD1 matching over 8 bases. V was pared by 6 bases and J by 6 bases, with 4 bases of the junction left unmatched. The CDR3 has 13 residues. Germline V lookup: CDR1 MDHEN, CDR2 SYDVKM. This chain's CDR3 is CASRPGGFQPQHF. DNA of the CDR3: TGTGCCAGCAGACCAGGGGGCTTTCAGCCCCAGCATTTT.

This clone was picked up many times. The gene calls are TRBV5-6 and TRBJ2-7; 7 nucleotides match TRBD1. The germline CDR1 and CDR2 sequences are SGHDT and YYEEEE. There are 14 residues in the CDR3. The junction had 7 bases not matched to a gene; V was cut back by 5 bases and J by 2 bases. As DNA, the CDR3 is TGTGCCAGCAGACGGACAGGACGCGCCTACGAGCAGTACTTC. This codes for CASRRTGRAYEQYF.

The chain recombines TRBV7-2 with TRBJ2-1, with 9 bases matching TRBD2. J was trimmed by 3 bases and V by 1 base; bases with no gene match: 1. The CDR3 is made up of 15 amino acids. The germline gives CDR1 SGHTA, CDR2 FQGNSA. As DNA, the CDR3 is TGTGCCAGCAGCTTAGGGACTAGCGTCTACAATGAGCAGTTCTTC. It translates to CASSLGTSVYNEQFF.

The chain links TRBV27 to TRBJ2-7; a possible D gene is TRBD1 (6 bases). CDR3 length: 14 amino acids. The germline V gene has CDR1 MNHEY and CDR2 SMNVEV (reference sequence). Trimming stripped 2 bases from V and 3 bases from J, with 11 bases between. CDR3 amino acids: CASSLVWGHYEQYF. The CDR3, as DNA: TGTGCCAGCAGTTTAGTTTGGGGGCACTACGAGCAGTACTTC.

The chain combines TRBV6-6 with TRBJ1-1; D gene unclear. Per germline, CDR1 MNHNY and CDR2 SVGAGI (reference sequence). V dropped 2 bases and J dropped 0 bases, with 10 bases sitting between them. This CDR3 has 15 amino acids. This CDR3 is CASSYVNSMNTEAFF. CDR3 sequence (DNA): TGTGCCAGCAGTTACGTAAACAGCATGAACACTGAAGCTTTCTTT.

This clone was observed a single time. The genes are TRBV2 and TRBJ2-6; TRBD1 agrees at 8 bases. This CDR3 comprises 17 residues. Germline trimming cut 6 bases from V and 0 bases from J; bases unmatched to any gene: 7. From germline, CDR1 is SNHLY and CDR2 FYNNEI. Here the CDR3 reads CASRPGTGGSGANVLTF. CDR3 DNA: TGTGCCAGCAGGCCCGGGACAGGTGGCTCTGGGGCCAACGTCCTGACTTTC.

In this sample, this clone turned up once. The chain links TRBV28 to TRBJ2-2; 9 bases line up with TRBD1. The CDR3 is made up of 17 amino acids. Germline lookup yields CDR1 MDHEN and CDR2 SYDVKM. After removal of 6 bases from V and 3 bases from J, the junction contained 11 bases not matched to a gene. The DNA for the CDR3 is TGTGCCAGCAGACCCCAACCGCGGACAGGGGACACCGGGGAGCTGTTTTTT. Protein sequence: CASRPQPRTGDTGELFF.

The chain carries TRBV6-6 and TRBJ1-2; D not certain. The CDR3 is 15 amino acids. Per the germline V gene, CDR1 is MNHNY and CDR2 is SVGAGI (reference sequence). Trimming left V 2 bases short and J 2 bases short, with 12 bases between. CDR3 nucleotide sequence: TGTGCCAGCAGTTACACGGCCGCCGGGAACTATGGCTACACCTTC. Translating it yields CASSYTAAGNYGYTF.

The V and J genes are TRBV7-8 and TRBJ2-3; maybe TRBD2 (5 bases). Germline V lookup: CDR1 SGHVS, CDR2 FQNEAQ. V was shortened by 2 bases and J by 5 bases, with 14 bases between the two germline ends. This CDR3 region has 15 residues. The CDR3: CASSLFRSREDTQYF. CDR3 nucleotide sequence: TGTGCCAGCAGCTTATTCAGGAGTCGGGAAGATACGCAGTATTTT.

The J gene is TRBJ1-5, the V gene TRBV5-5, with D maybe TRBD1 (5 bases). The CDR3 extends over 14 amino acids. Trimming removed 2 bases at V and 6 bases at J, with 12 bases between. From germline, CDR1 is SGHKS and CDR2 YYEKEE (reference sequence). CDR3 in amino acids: CASSFTQGSQPQHF. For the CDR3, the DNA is TGTGCCAGCAGCTTTACGCAGGGCAGTCAGCCCCAGCATTTT. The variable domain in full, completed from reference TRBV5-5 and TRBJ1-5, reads DAGVTQSPTHLIKTRGQQVTLRCSPISGHKSVSWYQQVLGQGPQFIFQYYEKEERGRGNFPDRFSARQFPNYSSELNVNALLLGDSALYLCASSFTQGSQPQHFGDGTRLSIL.

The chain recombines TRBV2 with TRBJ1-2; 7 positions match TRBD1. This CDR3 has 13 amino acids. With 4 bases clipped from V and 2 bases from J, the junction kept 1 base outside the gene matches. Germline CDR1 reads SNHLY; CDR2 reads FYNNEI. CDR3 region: CASSGDSNYGYTF. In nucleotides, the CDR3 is TGTGCCAGCAGTGGGGACAGCAACTATGGCTACACCTTC.

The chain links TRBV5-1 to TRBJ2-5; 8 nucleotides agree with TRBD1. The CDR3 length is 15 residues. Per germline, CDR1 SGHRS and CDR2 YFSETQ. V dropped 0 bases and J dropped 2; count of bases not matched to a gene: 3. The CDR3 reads CASSLGDRPQETQYF. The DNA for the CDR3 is TGCGCCAGCAGCTTGGGGGACAGGCCTCAAGAGACCCAGTACTTC.

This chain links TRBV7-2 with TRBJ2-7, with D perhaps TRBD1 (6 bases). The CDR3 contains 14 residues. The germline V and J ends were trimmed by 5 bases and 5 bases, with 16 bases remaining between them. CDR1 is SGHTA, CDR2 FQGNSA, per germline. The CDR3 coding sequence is TGTGCCAGCAGCCCCGGACAGCCTGCCCACGAGCAGTACTTC. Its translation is CASSPGQPAHEQYF. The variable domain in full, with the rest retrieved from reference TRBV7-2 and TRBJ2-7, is GAGVSQSPSNKVTEKGKDVELRCDPISGHTALYWYRQSLGQGLEFLIYFQGNSAPDKSGLPSDRFSAERTGGSVSTLTIQRTQQEDSAVYLCASSPGQPAHEQYFGPGTRLTVT.